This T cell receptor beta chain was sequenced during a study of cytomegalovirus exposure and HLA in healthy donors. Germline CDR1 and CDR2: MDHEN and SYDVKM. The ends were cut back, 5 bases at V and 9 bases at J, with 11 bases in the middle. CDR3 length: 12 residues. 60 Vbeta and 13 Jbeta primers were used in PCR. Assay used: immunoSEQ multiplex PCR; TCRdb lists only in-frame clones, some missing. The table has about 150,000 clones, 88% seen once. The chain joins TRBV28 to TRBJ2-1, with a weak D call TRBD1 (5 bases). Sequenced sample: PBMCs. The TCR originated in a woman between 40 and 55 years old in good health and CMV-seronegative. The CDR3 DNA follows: TGTGCCAGCAGTATCCCAGGGTTTGAGCAGTTCTTC. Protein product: CASSIPGFEQFF.